This T cell receptor (beta chain) was documented in a study of cytomegalovirus exposure and HLA in healthy donors. Study findings and constraints: Later work showed greater clonal expansion in HLA-associated TCR beta chains than in equally common others.

This clone has more than one count but fewer than ten. Its matching antigen is unknown. The CDR3 consists of 14 residues. The V gene's germline CDR1 is MNHEY and CDR2 SVGAGI. Germline trimming cut 10 bases from V and 0 bases from J; bases unmatched to any gene: 8. Use of 60 Vbeta and 13 Jbeta primers characterized the PCR. This table comes from immunoSEQ multiplex PCR, and its TCRdb copy is limited to in-frame clones, with some not included. Of under 200,000 clones in the sample, approximately 81% were seen once. The clonotype comes from a boy aged 2 to 9 in good health and CMV-seronegative. This rearrangement joins TRBV6-5 to TRBJ2-7; 8 bases match TRBD1. Sequencing was carried out using PBMCs. The CDR3 region has the DNA TGTGCCACCCCTTGGGACAGGAGCTCCTACGAGCAGTACTTC. Translating it yields CATPWDRSSYEQYF.